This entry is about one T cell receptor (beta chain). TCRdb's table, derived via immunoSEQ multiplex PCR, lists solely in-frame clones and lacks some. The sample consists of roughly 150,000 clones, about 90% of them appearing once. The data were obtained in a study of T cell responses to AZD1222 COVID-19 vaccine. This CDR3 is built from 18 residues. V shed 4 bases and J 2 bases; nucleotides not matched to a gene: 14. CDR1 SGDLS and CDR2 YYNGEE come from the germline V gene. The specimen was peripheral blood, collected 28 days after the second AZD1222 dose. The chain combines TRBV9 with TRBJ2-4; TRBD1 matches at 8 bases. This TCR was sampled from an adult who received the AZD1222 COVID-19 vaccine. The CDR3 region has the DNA TGTGCCAGCAGCCCCCGTTCCGGACAGGGCGTAACCAAAAACATTCAGTACTTC. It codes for CASSPRSGQGVTKNIQYF.